This T cell receptor beta chain appears in the sequencing data of a study of blood T cell repertoires in COVID-19. Study information: Italy, Spain and the United States were the sources of the convalescent and acute COVID-19 samples.

Sequenced by immunoSEQ multiplex PCR; TCRdb stores in-frame clones only, minus some. The table shows tens of thousands of clones, with 75% to 90% occurring only once. Trimming took off 1 base at V and 5 bases at J, with 6 bases between the two ends. Germline V CDR1 and CDR2: LGHDT, YNNKEL (reference sequence). The CDR3 covers 13 residues. Material for sequencing was peripheral blood. The clonotype was recovered from a woman in her 70s with acute or convalescent COVID-19. V usage is TRBV3-1 (or the pseudogene TRBV3-2) and J usage is TRBJ1-5, with D possibly being TRBD1 (5 bases). CDR3 protein: CASSQGQHQPQHF. The CDR3 DNA reads TGTGCCAGCAGCCAAGGACAGCATCAGCCCCAGCATTTT.